These T cell receptor beta chains were read from a single sample in a study of control samples from healthy donors and cancer patients. The method was immunoSEQ multiplex PCR; TCRdb's version includes in-frame clones alone and lacks a portion of them. Of about 100,000 clones in the sample, about 90% were seen once. Sequencing input: blood. The origin of the receptors is a woman in her fifties or sixties in good health. CDR3s include the opening cysteine and the closing phenylalanine or tryptophan. Each record gives: clone size, V gene, J gene, D gene, CDR3 protein, CDR3 DNA. D genes are given only for firm matches. A clone size is listed for some rows: how often the clone was seen (once, few, many), or a class if it is expanded.

once	TRBV5-1	TRBJ1-4	-	CASSLDGVLNEKLFF	TGCGCCAGCAGCTTGGATGGGGTCCTTAATGAAAAACTGTTTTTT
-	TRBV7-9	TRBJ2-1	-	CASSLGFISDEQFF	TGTGCCAGCAGCTTAGGTTTTATTAGCGATGAGCAGTTCTTC
-	TRBV19	TRBJ1-5	-	CASRDLSNQPQHF	TGTGCCAGCCGGGATCTTAGCAATCAGCCCCAGCATTTT
-	TRBV2	TRBJ1-3	TRBD1	CASTERDSGNTIYF	TGTGCCAGCACCGAGAGGGACAGTGGAAACACCATATATTTT
-	TRBV10-1	TRBJ2-2	-	CASSDTKRAWGTGELFF	TGCGCCAGCAGTGATACTAAGAGGGCCTGGGGCACCGGGGAGCTGTTTTTT
once	TRBV28	TRBJ2-2	-	CASSLVSDNTGELFF	TGTGCCAGCAGTTTAGTTAGCGATAACACCGGGGAGCTGTTTTTT
-	TRBV7-9	TRBJ1-4	-	CASSSLSGTREKLFF	TGTGCCAGCAGTTCCCTAAGTGGAACGAGGGAAAAACTGTTTTTT
-	TRBV4-1	TRBJ2-1	TRBD2	CASAAAGGTNEQFF	TGCGCCAGCGCCGCAGCGGGAGGGACCAATGAGCAGTTCTTC
once	TRBV12-3/TRBV12-4	TRBJ1-1	-	CASSPSHIAFF	TGTGCCAGCAGTCCGTCCCACATAGCTTTCTTT
-	TRBV6-5	TRBJ1-5	TRBD1	CASRRTGNQPQHF	TGTGCCAGCAGACGGACAGGGAATCAGCCCCAGCATTTT
-	TRBV6-5	TRBJ2-7	-	CASSSGTRQGEQYF	TGTGCCAGCAGTTCCGGGACTAGACAGGGCGAGCAGTACTTC